The table lists the clone carrying this T cell receptor beta chain with a few counts. Its antigen remains unidentified. The entry originates in a study of early T cells in non-severe SARS-CoV-2 infection. Study in general: Bulk RNA from unsorted whole blood was sequenced; chains were unpaired. Study-wide findings and caveats: There was a bias toward anti-spike CD8 responses in VDJdb matching, which missed private and CD4 specificities.

V was shortened by 1 base and J by 7 bases, with 13 bases between the two germline ends. CDR1 SGHAT and CDR2 FQNNGV come from the germline V gene. The CDR3 is made up of 15 amino acids. The library protocol tagged individual cDNA molecules with unique molecular identifiers. TCRdb processed the 5' RACE reads anew with MiXCR; each CDR3 protein has one entry. The sample contains about 61,000 distinct CDR3 sequences, approximately 11% of which appear only once. Material: whole blood. The chain uses TRBV11-2 and TRBJ1-4, with D hard to call. The TCR comes from an adult who was a healthcare worker with PCR-confirmed SARS-CoV-2 infection or an uninfected control (not recorded which). The CDR3 nucleotides are TGTGCCAGCAGCTTAGCACGGGCTCGGGGTGAAAAACTGTTTTTT. Translating gives CASSLARARGEKLFF.